A selection of T cell receptor beta chains follows, all from one sample in a study of OX40 agonist ivuxolimab in advanced cancers. TCRdb's table, derived via immunoSEQ multiplex PCR, lists solely in-frame clones and lacks some. This sample carries tens of thousands of clones, approximately 91% of them seen once, and the ten largest clones take around 0.38%. The sequenced sample was CD4+ or CD8+ T cells sorted from blood, obtained in a trial of the OX40 agonist ivuxolimab. All receptors derive from an adult with an advanced solid tumor such as melanoma, head and neck, liver or kidney cancer. CDR3s include the opening cysteine and the closing phenylalanine or tryptophan. A D gene is named only where the DNA matches it firmly.

v_gene: TRBV7-2
d_gene: TRBD2
CDR3aa: CASSIAGGAHNEQFF

v_gene: TRBV6-5
d_gene: TRBD1
CDR3aa: CASTLDRGNTEAFF

v_gene: TRBV27
d_gene: TRBD1
CDR3aa: CASSPDRVQPQHF

v_gene: TRBV21-1
d_gene: NA
CDR3aa: CANLSGTGELYGYTF

v_gene: TRBV25-1
d_gene: NA
CDR3aa: CASSGNTGMNTEAFF

v_gene: TRBV27
d_gene: TRBD2
CDR3aa: CASSLRGVAGGWNEQFF

v_gene: TRBV10-3
d_gene: TRBD2
CDR3aa: CAILAGGTDTQYF

v_gene: TRBV28
d_gene: TRBD2
CDR3aa: CASSSSGTRQETQYF

v_gene: TRBV5-6
d_gene: NA
CDR3aa: CASSLGAWEQFF

v_gene: TRBV19
d_gene: NA
CDR3aa: CASSTTGTAGFRPQHF

v_gene: TRBV7-2
d_gene: NA
CDR3aa: CASSFTGWGAFF

v_gene: TRBV7-9
d_gene: TRBD2
CDR3aa: CASRASGRSHEQYF

v_gene: TRBV2
d_gene: NA
CDR3aa: CASRSSASYEQYF

v_gene: TRBV11-3
d_gene: NA
CDR3aa: CASSLERVRAETFF

v_gene: TRBV27
d_gene: TRBD2
CDR3aa: CASSLSIPGLAGVNSYNEQFF

v_gene: TRBV29-1
d_gene: NA
CDR3aa: CSVVRAGLGDTQYF

v_gene: TRBV7-2
d_gene: TRBD2
CDR3aa: CASSSGLAGGQETQYF

v_gene: TRBV19
d_gene: TRBD2
CDR3aa: CASSNTGTSFSTTDTQYF

v_gene: TRBV18
d_gene: NA
CDR3aa: CASSYAGTSSSYNEQFF

v_gene: TRBV19
d_gene: TRBD2
CDR3aa: CASSIWLAGGGGPYNEQFF

v_gene: TRBV6-1
d_gene: NA
CDR3aa: CASARGSLYSYEQYF

v_gene: TRBV11-3
d_gene: NA
CDR3aa: CASSLGGGPHNEQFF

v_gene: TRBV21-1
d_gene: NA
CDR3aa: CASSNFASIARNSNQPQHF

v_gene: TRBV7-9
d_gene: NA
CDR3aa: CASSPRAGETQYF

v_gene: TRBV6-5
d_gene: NA
CDR3aa: CASSYSGTPGARQFF

v_gene: TRBV7-8
d_gene: NA
CDR3aa: CASSLVSGANVLTF

v_gene: TRBV27
d_gene: NA
CDR3aa: CASSLLLGYNEQFF

v_gene: TRBV10-1
d_gene: TRBD1
CDR3aa: CASSNQGDSYEQYF

v_gene: TRBV2
d_gene: NA
CDR3aa: CASSDGGGGRNTGELFF

v_gene: TRBV23-1
d_gene: NA
CDR3aa: CASGGTNEKLFF

v_gene: TRBV6-1
d_gene: NA
CDR3aa: CASTGDTDTQYF

v_gene: TRBV5-1
d_gene: NA
CDR3aa: CASSLGGQPYNEQFF

v_gene: TRBV5-1
d_gene: NA
CDR3aa: CASSVGVSQETQYF

v_gene: TRBV4-3
d_gene: TRBD1
CDR3aa: CASSQDPTGVGSGANVLTF

v_gene: TRBV5-1
d_gene: NA
CDR3aa: CASSLDNSFSYEQYF

v_gene: TRBV30
d_gene: TRBD1
CDR3aa: CAWSVGQGGRQPQHF

v_gene: TRBV30
d_gene: NA
CDR3aa: CAWSRDEQYF

v_gene: TRBV7-9
d_gene: NA
CDR3aa: CASSLVTGPTEAFF